This T cell receptor (beta chain) was recovered during a study of blood T cell repertoires in COVID-19. Assay: immunoSEQ multiplex PCR; the TCRdb copy retains only in-frame clones and omits some. The table lists 30,000 to 40,000 clones, around nine tenths of them singletons. Germline values: CDR1 SGHRS, CDR2 YFSETQ. The CDR3 is 15 residues long. Trimming cost V 9 bases and J 5 bases; bases outside gene matches: 14. This chain joins TRBV5-1 and TRBJ1-3, with TRBD1 identical over 7 bases. This sequence was found in a man aged 65 to 85 with acute or convalescent COVID-19. Sequencing used peripheral blood. The CDR3 nucleotides read TGCGCCACCTTCCTCGGACAGGCTTTTAGAAACACCATATATTTT. Translating it yields CATFLGQAFRNTIYF. Variable domain in full (rest from reference TRBV5-1 and TRBJ1-3): KAGVTQTPRYLIKTRGQQVTLSCSPISGHRSVSWYQQTPGQGLQFLFEYFSETQRNKGNFPGRFSGRQFSNSRSEMNVSTLELGDSALYLCATFLGQAFRNTIYFGEGSWLTVV.